The 8 T cell receptor beta chains presented below share a single source sample, sequenced in a study of patients and donors after allogeneic stem cell transplantation. TCRdb analysed the RT-PCR reads with MiXCR anew, one entry per CDR3 protein. The table includes 900,000 to 1,000,000 distinct CDR3 sequences, under 20% detected once. Specimen: blood, either unsorted or a sorted T cell fraction (not recorded which). Every receptor here comes from a human donor who was either an allogeneic HSCT recipient or a stem cell or donor lymphocyte infusion donor (not recorded which). It is not recorded whose cells these are; they may come from a transplant donor.

Only a few counts were recorded for this clonotype. The V gene is TRBV7-8, the J gene TRBJ1-2; D is uncertain. The V and J ends lost 0 bases and 4 bases respectively, with 9 bases between them. Germline V gives CDR1 SGHVS, CDR2 FQNEAQ. The CDR3 length is 14 residues. This CDR3 reads CASSLAQGFYGYTF. CDR3 nucleotide sequence: TGTGCCAGCAGCTTAGCGCAAGGGTTCTATGGCTACACCTTC.

There are a few counts of this clonotype. The V and J genes are TRBV6-1 and TRBJ2-1, with 11 bases fitting TRBD2. The germline CDR1 and CDR2 sequences are MNHNS and SASEGT. The CDR3 contains 15 residues. Trimming removed 2 bases from V and 5 bases from J; junction bases left unmatched: 2. CDR3 loop: CASSELTSGDNEQFF. As DNA, the CDR3 is TGTGCCAGCAGTGAATTGACTAGCGGGGACAATGAGCAGTTCTTC.

The V call is TRBV4-1, the J call TRBJ1-1; no definite D call. The V end lost 4 bases, the J end lost 11 bases, and 14 bases lay between the germline ends. The CDR3 loop spans 12 amino acids. Germline CDR1 reads MGHRA; CDR2 reads YSYEKL. The CDR3 is CASSRVEGRAFF. CDR3 DNA: TGCGCCAGCAGCCGGGTCGAAGGGAGGGCTTTCTTT.

The rearrangement links TRBV20-1 to TRBJ1-3, with D possibly matching TRBD1 (6 bases). Trimming stripped 3 bases from V and 4 bases from J, with 13 bases between. This CDR3 is 14 amino acids long. Per germline, CDR1 DFQATT and CDR2 SNEGSKA (reference sequence). The CDR3 reads CSASQTGSGNTIYF. Here the CDR3 DNA reads TGCAGTGCTAGTCAAACAGGGTCCGGAAACACCATATATTTT.

This clonotype was seen many times. The V and J genes are TRBV7-2 and TRBJ1-5; no reliable D call. V lost 1 base, J lost 6 bases, and 7 bases lay in between. CDR3 length: 13 amino acids. CDR1 and CDR2 (germline): SGHTA, FQGNSA. This CDR3 is CASSLEIGQPQHF. The CDR3 coding sequence is TGTGCCAGCAGCTTAGAAATTGGTCAGCCCCAGCATTTT. Full variable domain (outside the CDR3, taken from reference TRBV7-2 and TRBJ1-5): GAGVSQSPSNKVTEKGKDVELRCDPISGHTALYWYRQSLGQGLEFLIYFQGNSAPDKSGLPSDRFSAERTGGSVSTLTIQRTQQEDSAVYLCASSLEIGQPQHFGDGTRLSIL.

Only a few counts were recorded for this clonotype. The rearrangement links TRBV6-2 or TRBV6-3 to TRBJ2-1; D might be TRBD1 or TRBD2, each matching 5 bases. The length of the CDR3 is 15 residues. Per germline, CDR1 MNHEY and CDR2 SVGEGT. V was cut by 6 bases and J by 4 bases, with 16 bases left in between. The CDR3 bases are TGTGCCAGCAGGGCCGGGGCGATAATGTACAATGAGCAGTTCTTC. Its translation: CASRAGAIMYNEQFF.

In DNA, the CDR3 is TGTGCCAGCACCTCAGCCGGGACAGCCCATGAAGCTTTCTTT. This encodes CASTSAGTAHEAFF. This chain connects TRBV3-1 to TRBJ1-1, with 7 bases lining up with TRBD1. The CDR3 runs 14 residues. Germline trimming cut 7 bases from V and 7 bases from J; bases unmatched to any gene: 12. CDR1 and CDR2 (germline): LGHDT, YNNKEL (reference sequence).

The chain combines TRBV6-5 with TRBJ2-3; 11 bases match TRBD2. The CDR3 runs to 17 residues. V shed 3 bases, J shed 2 bases, and the junction held 7 bases outside the gene matches. The V gene's germline CDR1 is MNHEY and CDR2 SVGAGI. The CDR3 DNA is TGTGCCAGCAGTTATAGGGCTAGCGGGGGGTTCACAGATACGCAGTATTTT. Translated, it gives CASSYRASGGFTDTQYF.